This T cell receptor beta chain was sequenced during a study of T cells after yellow fever vaccination. Study observations and caveats: A small proportion of clonotypes was detected in both the CD4 and CD8 compartments. Repertoires obtained by FACS sorting could include abundant clonotypes that entered as contaminants from the bulk population. Peak timing came faster in the weaker secondary response, day 5 versus 15.

This CDR3 has 15 amino acids. CDR1 is ENHRY, CDR2 SYGVKD, per germline. Germline trimming cut 5 bases from V and 0 bases from J; bases unmatched to any gene: 5. This clonotype has a count of ten or more. As yet, its antigen is unknown. The authors made TCR cDNA by 5'RACE template switching, adding a universal primer site and UMIs. MiXCR, applied by TCRdb to the 5' RACE reads, yields one record per CDR3 protein. The repertoire has 550,000 to 750,000 distinct CDR3 sequences, around an eighth of them found once; the top ten carry over 11%. Sequenced material: PBMCs, taken on the day of the yellow fever booster vaccination. This rearrangement joins TRBV10-3 to TRBJ2-3, with 7 bases fitting TRBD2. The clonotype originates from a man aged 25 to 45 who received the YFV17D yellow fever vaccine. CDR3 nucleotide sequence: TGTGCCATCAGTCTGCTAGCGGCTAGCACAGATACGCAGTATTTT. Its protein is CAISLLAASTDTQYF.